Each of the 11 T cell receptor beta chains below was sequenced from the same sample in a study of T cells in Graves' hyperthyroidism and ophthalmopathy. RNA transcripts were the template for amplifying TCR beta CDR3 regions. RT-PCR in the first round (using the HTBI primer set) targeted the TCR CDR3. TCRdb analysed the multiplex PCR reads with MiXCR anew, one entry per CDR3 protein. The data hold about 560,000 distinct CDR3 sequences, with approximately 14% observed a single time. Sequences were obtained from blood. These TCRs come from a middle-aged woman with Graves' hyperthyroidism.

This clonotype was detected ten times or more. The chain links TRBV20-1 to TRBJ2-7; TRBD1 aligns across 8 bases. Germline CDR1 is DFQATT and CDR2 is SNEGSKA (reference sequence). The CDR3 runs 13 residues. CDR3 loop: CSVQGAPSYEQYF. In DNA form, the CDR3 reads TGCAGCGTCCAGGGGGCTCCCTCCTACGAGCAGTACTTC.

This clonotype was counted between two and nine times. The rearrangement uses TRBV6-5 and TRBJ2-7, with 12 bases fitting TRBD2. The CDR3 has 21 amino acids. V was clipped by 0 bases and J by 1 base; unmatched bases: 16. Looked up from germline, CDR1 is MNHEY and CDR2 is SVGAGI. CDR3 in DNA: TGTGCCAGCAGTTACTCCTGGCTCACAGGACTAGCGGGAACTGGGTCCTACGAGCAGTACTTC. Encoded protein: CASSYSWLTGLAGTGSYEQYF.

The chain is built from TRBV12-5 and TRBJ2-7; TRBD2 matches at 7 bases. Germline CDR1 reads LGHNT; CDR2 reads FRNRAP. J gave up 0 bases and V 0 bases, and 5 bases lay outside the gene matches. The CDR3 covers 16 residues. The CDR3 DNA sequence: TGTGCTAGTGGTTTGGTTGGCAGGGAGGGCTCCTACGAGCAGTACTTC. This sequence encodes CASGLVGREGSYEQYF. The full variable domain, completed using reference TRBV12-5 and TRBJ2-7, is DARVTQTPRHKVTEMGQEVTMRCQPILGHNTVFWYRQTMMQGLELLAYFRNRAPLDDSGMPKDRFSAEMPDATLATLKIQPSEPRDSAVYFCASGLVGREGSYEQYFGPGTRLTVT.

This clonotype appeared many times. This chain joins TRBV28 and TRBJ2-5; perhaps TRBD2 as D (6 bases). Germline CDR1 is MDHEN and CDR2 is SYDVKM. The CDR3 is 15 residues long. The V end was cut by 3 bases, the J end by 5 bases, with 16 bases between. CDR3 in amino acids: CASSFGTGSGETQYF. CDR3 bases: TGTGCCAGCAGTTTTGGGACGGGGAGCGGGGAGACCCAGTACTTC. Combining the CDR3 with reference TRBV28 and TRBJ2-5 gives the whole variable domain DVKVTQSSRYLVKRTGEKVFLECVQDMDHENMFWYRQDPGLGLRLIYFSYDVKMKEKGDIPEGYSVSREKKERFSLILESASTNQTSMYLCASSFGTGSGETQYFGPGTRLLVL.

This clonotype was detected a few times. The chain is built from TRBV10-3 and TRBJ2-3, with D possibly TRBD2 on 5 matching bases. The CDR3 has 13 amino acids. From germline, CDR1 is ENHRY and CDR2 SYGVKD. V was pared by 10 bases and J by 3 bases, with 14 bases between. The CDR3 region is CATEGAGTDTQYF. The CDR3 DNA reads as TGTGCCACCGAGGGCGCGGGTACAGATACGCAGTATTTT.

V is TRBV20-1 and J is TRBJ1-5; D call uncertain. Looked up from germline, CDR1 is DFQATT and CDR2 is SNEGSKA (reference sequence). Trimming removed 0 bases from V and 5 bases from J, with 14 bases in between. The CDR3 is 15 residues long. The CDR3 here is CSARDKRSPDQPQHF. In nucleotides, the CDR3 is TGCAGTGCTAGAGATAAGCGAAGCCCAGATCAGCCCCAGCATTTT.

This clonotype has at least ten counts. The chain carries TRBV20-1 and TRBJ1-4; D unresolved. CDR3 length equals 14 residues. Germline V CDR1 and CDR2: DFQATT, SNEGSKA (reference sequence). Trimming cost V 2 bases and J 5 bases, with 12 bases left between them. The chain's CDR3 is CSARTPGLNEKLFF. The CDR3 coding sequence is TGCAGTGCTAGAACCCCGGGCCTCAATGAAAAACTGTTTTTT.

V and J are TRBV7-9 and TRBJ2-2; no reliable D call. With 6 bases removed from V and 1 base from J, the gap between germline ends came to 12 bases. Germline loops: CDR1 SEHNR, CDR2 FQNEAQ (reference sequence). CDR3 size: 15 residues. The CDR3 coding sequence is TGTGCCAGCAGTCGACGGACGGTGAACACCGGGGAGCTGTTTTTT. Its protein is CASSRRTVNTGELFF.

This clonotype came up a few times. The chain's CDR3 is CASSFGGRANEKLFF. The DNA for the CDR3 is TGTGCCAGCAGTTTTGGGGGACGGGCTAATGAAAAACTGTTTTTT. The chain combines TRBV28 with TRBJ1-4; perhaps TRBD1 as D (5 bases). Germline V gene lookup returns CDR1 MDHEN and CDR2 SYDVKM. V lost 3 bases and J 3 bases, leaving 11 bases between the germline ends. The CDR3 covers 15 residues.

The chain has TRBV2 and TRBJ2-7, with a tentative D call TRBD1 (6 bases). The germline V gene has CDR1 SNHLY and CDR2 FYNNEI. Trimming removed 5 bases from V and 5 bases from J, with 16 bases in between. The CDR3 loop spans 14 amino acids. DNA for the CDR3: TGTGCCAGCAGTTCCGGGACATTCATTGACGAGCAGTACTTC. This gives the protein CASSSGTFIDEQYF.

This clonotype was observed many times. CDR3 in DNA: TGTGCCTGGAGTGAAGGAAACTATGGCTACACCTTC. Protein sequence: CAWSEGNYGYTF. The J gene is TRBJ1-2, the V gene TRBV30; D remains ambiguous. CDR3 size: 12 residues. With 1 base removed from V and 2 bases from J, the gap between germline ends came to 5 bases. The V gene's germline CDR1 is GTSNPN and CDR2 SVGIG (reference sequence).